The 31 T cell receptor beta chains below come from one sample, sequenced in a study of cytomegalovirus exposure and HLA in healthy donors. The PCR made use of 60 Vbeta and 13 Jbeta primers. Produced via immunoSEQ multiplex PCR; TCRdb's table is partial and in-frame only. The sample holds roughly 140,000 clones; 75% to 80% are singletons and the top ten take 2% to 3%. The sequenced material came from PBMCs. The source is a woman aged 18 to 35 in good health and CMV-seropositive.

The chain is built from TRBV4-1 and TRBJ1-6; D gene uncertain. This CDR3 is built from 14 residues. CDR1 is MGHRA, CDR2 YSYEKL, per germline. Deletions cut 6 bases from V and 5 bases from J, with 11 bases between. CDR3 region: CASSPGTHNSPLHF. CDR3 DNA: TGCGCCAGCAGTCCGGGAACACATAATTCACCCCTCCACTTT.

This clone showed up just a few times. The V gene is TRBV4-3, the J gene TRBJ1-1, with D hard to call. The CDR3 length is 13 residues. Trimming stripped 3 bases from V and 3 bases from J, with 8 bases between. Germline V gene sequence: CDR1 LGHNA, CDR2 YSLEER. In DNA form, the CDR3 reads TGCGCCAGCAGCCACTCGGGAGACACTGAAGCTTTCTTT. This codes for CASSHSGDTEAFF.

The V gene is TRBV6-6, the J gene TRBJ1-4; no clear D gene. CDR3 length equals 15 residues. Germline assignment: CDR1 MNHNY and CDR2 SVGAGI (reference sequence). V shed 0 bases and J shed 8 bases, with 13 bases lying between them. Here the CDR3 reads CASSYSRSGGEKLFF. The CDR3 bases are TGTGCCAGCAGTTACTCCCGCTCCGGAGGGGAAAAACTGTTTTTT.

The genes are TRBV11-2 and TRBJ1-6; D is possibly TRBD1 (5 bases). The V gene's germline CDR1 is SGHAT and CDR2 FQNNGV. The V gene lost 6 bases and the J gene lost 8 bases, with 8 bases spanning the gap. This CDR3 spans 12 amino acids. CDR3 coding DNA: TGTGCCAGCAGGAAAGGGGATTCACCCCTCCACTTT. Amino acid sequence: CASRKGDSPLHF.

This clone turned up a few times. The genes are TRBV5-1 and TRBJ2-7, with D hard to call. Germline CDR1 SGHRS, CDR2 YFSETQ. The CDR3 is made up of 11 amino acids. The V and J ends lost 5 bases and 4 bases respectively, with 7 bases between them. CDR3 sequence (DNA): TGCGCCAGCAGGAACATGTACGAGCAGTACTTC. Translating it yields CASRNMYEQYF. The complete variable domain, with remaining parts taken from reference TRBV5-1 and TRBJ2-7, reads KAGVTQTPRYLIKTRGQQVTLSCSPISGHRSVSWYQQTPGQGLQFLFEYFSETQRNKGNFPGRFSGRQFSNSRSEMNVSTLELGDSALYLCASRNMYEQYFGPGTRLTVT.

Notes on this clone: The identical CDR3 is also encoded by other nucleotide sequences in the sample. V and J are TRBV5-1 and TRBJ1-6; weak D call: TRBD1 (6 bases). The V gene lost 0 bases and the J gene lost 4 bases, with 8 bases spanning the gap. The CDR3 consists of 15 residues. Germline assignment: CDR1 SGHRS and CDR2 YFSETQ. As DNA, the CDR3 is TGCGCCAGCAGCTTGGAAGGGGGATATAATTCACCCCTCCACTTT. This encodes CASSLEGGYNSPLHF.

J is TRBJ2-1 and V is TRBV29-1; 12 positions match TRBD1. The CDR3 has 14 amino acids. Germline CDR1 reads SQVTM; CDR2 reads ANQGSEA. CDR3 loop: CIAGTGGEGHEQFF. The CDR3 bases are TGCATTGCCGGGACAGGGGGCGAAGGACATGAGCAGTTCTTC.

CDR3 loop: CASSLVAGGEETQYF. The CDR3 region has the DNA TGTGCCAGCAGTTTAGTAGCGGGGGGGGAGGAGACCCAGTACTTC. The chain has TRBV27 and TRBJ2-5, with 11 bases aligning to TRBD2. V was clipped by 2 bases and J by 5 bases; unmatched bases: 4. Germline V CDR1 and CDR2: MNHEY, SMNVEV (reference sequence). The CDR3 sequence is 15 residues long.

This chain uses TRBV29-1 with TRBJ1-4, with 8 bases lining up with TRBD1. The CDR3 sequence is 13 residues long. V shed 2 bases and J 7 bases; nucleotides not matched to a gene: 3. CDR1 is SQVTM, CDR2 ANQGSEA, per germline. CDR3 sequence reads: CSVEQGAGEKLFF. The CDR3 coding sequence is TGCAGCGTTGAACAGGGGGCGGGTGAAAAACTGTTTTTT.

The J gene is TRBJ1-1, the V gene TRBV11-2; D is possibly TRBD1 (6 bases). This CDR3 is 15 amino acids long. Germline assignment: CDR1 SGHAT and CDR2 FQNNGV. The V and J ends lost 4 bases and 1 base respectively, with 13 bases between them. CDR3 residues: CASSSPGTQNTEAFF. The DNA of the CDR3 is TGTGCCAGCAGCTCCCCCGGGACACAGAACACTGAAGCTTTCTTT.

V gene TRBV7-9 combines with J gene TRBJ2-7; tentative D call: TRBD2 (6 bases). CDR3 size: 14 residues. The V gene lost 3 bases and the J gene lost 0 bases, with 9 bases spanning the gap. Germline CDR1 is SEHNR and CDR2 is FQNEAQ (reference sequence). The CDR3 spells CASSLGLSSYEQYF. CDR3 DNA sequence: TGTGCCAGCAGCTTGGGACTGAGCTCCTACGAGCAGTACTTC.

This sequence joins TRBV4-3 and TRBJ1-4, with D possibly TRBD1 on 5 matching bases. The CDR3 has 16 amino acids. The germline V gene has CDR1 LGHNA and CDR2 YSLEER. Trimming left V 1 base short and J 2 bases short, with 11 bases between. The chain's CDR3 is CASSQVVGGTNEKLFF. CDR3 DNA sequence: TGCGCCAGCAGCCAAGTGGTGGGGGGGACTAATGAAAAACTGTTTTTT.

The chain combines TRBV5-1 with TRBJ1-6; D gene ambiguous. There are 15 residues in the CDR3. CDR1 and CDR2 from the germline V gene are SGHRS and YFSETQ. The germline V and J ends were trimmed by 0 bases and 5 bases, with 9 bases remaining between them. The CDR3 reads CASSLVSLNNSPLHF. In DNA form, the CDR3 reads TGCGCCAGCAGCTTGGTCTCACTTAATAATTCACCCCTCCACTTT.

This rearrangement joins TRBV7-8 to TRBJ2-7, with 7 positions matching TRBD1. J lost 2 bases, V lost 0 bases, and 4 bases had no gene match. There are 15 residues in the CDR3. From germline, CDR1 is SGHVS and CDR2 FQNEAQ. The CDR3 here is CASSLAQQGPYEQYF. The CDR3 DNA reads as TGTGCCAGCAGCTTAGCGCAACAGGGGCCCTACGAGCAGTACTTC.

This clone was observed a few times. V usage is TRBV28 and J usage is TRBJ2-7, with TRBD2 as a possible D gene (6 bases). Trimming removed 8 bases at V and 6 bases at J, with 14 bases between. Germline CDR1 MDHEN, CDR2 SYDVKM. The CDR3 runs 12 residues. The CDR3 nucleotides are TGTGCCAGCGGGCTGTTCGGGAGCGAGCAGTACTTC. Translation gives CASGLFGSEQYF.

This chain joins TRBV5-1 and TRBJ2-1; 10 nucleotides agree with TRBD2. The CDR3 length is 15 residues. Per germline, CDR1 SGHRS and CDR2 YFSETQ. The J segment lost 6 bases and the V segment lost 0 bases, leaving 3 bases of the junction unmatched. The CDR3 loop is CASSLVAGGGNEQFF. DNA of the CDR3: TGCGCCAGCAGCTTGGTAGCGGGGGGAGGCAATGAGCAGTTCTTC. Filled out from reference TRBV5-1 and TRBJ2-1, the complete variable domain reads KAGVTQTPRYLIKTRGQQVTLSCSPISGHRSVSWYQQTPGQGLQFLFEYFSETQRNKGNFPGRFSGRQFSNSRSEMNVSTLELGDSALYLCASSLVAGGGNEQFFGPGTRLTVL.

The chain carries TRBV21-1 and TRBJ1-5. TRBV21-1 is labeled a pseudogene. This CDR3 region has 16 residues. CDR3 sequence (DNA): TGTGCCTCAAGCGGGACACATACCGATAGCAATCAGCCCCAGCATTTT. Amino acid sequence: CASSGTHTDSNQPQHF.

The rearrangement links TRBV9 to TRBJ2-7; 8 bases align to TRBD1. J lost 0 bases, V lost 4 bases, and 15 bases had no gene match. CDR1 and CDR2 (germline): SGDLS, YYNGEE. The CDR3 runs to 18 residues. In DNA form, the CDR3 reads TGTGCCAGCAGCATATACCGGGACAGGATAACTTACTCCTACGAGCAGTACTTC. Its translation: CASSIYRDRITYSYEQYF.

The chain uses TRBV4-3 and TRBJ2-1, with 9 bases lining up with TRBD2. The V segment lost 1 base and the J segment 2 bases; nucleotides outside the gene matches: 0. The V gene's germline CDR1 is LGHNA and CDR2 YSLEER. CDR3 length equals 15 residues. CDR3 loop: CASSQGLAAYNEQFF. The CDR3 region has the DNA TGCGCCAGCAGCCAAGGACTAGCGGCCTACAATGAGCAGTTCTTC.

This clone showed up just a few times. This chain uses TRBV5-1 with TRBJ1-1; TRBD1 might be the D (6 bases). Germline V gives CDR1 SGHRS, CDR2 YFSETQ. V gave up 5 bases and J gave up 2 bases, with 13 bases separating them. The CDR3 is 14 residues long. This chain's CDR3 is CASRIAGANTEAFF. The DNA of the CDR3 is TGCGCCAGCAGGATAGCAGGGGCAAACACTGAAGCTTTCTTT.

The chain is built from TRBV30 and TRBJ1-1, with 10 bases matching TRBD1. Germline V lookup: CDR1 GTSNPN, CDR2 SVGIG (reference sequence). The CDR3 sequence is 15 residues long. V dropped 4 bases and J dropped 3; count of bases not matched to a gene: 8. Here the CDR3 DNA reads TGTGCCTGGATCGAGACAGGGGGCCTATACACTGAAGCTTTCTTT. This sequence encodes CAWIETGGLYTEAFF.

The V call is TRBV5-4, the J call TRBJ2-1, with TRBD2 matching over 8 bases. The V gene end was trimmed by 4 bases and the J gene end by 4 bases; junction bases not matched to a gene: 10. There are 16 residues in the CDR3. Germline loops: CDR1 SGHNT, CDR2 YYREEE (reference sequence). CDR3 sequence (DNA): TGTGCCAGCAGCCCTCCCGGGGGGGCCATGTACAATGAGCAGTTCTTC. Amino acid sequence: CASSPPGGAMYNEQFF.

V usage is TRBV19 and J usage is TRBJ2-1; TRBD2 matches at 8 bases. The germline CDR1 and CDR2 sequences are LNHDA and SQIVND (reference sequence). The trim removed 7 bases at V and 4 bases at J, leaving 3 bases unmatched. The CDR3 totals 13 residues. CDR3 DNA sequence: TGTGCCAGTAATCGGGGGGGTTACAATGAGCAGTTCTTC. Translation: CASNRGGYNEQFF.

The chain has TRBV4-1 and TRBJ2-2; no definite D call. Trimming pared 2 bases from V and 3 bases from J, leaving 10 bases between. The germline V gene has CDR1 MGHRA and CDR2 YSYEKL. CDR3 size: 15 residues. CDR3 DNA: TGCGCCAGCAGCCAACCGAGTGGTGACACCGGGGAGCTGTTTTTT. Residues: CASSQPSGDTGELFF.

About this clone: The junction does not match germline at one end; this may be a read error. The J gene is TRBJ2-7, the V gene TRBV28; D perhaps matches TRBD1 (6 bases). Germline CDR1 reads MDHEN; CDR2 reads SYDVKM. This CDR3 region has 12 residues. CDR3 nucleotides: TGTGCCAGCAGGGATAACAACAGGGTAGAAAACTTC. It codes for CASRDNNRVENF. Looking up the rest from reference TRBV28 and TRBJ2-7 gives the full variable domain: DVKVTQSSRYLVKRTGEKVFLECVQDMDHENMFWYRQDPGLGLRLIYFSYDVKMKEKGDIPEGYSVSREKKERFSLILESASTNQTSMYLCASRDNNRVENFGPGTRLTVT.

CDR3 amino acids: CASRLDRVRNEQYF. CDR3 nucleotide sequence: TGTGCCAGCAGATTGGACAGGGTCCGGAACGAGCAGTACTTC. This chain connects TRBV6-1 to TRBJ2-7, with 8 nucleotides matching TRBD1. Germline CDR1 MNHNS, CDR2 SASEGT. The CDR3 runs 14 residues. Germline trimming cut 6 bases from V and 5 bases from J; bases unmatched to any gene: 9.

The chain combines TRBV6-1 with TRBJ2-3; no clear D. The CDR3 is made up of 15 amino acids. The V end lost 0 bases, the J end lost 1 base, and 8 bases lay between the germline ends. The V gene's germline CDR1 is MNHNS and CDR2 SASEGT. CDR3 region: CASSEAVGGTDTQYF. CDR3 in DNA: TGTGCCAGCAGTGAAGCTGTGGGCGGCACAGATACGCAGTATTTT.

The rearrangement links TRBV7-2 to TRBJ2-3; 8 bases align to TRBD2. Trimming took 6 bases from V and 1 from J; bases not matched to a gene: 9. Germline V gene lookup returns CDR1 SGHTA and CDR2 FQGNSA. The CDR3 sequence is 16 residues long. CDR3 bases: TGTGCCAGCAGACCCGGTGGTAGCGGGGGCACAGATACGCAGTATTTT. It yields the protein CASRPGGSGGTDTQYF. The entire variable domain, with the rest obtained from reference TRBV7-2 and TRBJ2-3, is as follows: GAGVSQSPSNKVTEKGKDVELRCDPISGHTALYWYRQSLGQGLEFLIYFQGNSAPDKSGLPSDRFSAERTGGSVSTLTIQRTQQEDSAVYLCASRPGGSGGTDTQYFGPGTRLTVL.

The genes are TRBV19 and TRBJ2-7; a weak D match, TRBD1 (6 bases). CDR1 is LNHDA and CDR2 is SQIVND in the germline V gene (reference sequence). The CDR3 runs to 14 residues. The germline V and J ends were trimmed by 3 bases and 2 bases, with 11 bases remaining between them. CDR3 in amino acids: CASSMGAGAYEQYF. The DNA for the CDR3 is TGTGCCAGTAGTATGGGGGCAGGGGCCTACGAGCAGTACTTC.

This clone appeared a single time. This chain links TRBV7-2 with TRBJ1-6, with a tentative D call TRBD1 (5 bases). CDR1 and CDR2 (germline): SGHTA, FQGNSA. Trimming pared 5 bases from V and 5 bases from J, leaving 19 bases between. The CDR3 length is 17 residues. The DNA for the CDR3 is TGTGCCAGCAGCCCCCCCGGACGGCCAGGGAATAATTCACCCCTCCACTTT. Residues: CASSPPGRPGNNSPLHF.

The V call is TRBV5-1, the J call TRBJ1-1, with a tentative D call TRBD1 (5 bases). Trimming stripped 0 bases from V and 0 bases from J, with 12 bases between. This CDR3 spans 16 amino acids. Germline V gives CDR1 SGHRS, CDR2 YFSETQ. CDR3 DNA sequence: TGCGCCAGCAGCTTGGGGCAGGGCGCTTTGAACACTGAAGCTTTCTTT. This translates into CASSLGQGALNTEAFF.